The 21 T cell receptor beta chains presented below share a single source sample, sequenced in a study of the immune and genomic landscape of osteosarcoma. Assay used: immunoSEQ multiplex PCR; TCRdb lists only in-frame clones, some missing. Seen here are roughly 6,000 clones, 65% to 80% observed once, and the top ten hold over 14%. Poor-prognosis osteosarcoma patients supplied post-treatment primary, local recurrence and metastasis tumor specimens. Specimen: osteosarcoma tumor tissue from the lung. All receptors come from a human donor with osteosarcoma.

This clone was counted a few times. This chain connects TRBV27 to TRBJ2-7; 10 nucleotides agree with TRBD1. This CDR3 is built from 15 residues. J was trimmed by 5 bases and V by 0 bases; bases with no gene match: 4. Per the germline V gene, CDR1 is MNHEY and CDR2 is SMNVEV (reference sequence). In DNA, the CDR3 is TGTGCCAGCAGTTTATCGCGACAGGGGGCCAACGAGCAGTACTTC. Its translation is CASSLSRQGANEQYF.

This clone was observed a single time. This chain joins TRBV7-2 and TRBJ2-3; the match to TRBD1 covers 9 bases. Germline V CDR1 and CDR2: SGHTA, FQGNSA. V trimming: 1 base; J trimming: 5 bases; junction bases outside the gene matches: 7. The CDR3 spans 16 residues. The CDR3 DNA follows: TGTGCCAGCAGCTTAGGACAGGGGGTCAGTGGAGATACGCAGTATTTT. Encoded protein: CASSLGQGVSGDTQYF. The full variable domain, rest sourced from reference TRBV7-2 and TRBJ2-3, is GAGVSQSPSNKVTEKGKDVELRCDPISGHTALYWYRQSLGQGLEFLIYFQGNSAPDKSGLPSDRFSAERTGGSVSTLTIQRTQQEDSAVYLCASSLGQGVSGDTQYFGPGTRLTVL.

This clone is termed medium-sized. The gene calls are TRBV7-9 and TRBJ1-1; unclear D gene. The CDR3 consists of 14 residues. V was clipped by 1 base and J by 1 base, with 7 bases between them. Germline-derived CDR1 and CDR2 are SEHNR and FQNEAQ (reference sequence). In DNA, the CDR3 is TGTGCCAGCAGCTTAGACAAGAGGAACACTGAAGCTTTCTTT. This translates into CASSLDKRNTEAFF.

The V and J genes are TRBV4-2 and TRBJ1-3, with D unresolved. CDR1 is LGHNA, CDR2 YNFKEQ, per germline. CDR3 length: 14 residues. V gave up 6 bases and J gave up 7 bases, with 16 bases separating them. The CDR3 sequence: CASSPMDMDNTIYF. CDR3 nucleotides: TGTGCCAGCAGTCCAATGGATATGGATAACACCATATATTTT.

J is TRBJ1-5 and V is TRBV30; D remains unclear. CDR3 length equals 17 residues. The V end was cut by 0 bases, the J end by 4 bases, with 19 bases between. The germline V gene encodes CDR1 GTSNPN and CDR2 SVGIG (reference sequence). CDR3: CAWSVSGTEPPNQPQHF. DNA for the CDR3: TGTGCCTGGAGTGTATCAGGAACCGAACCTCCAAATCAGCCCCAGCATTTT.

This clone was counted only a few times. The chain links TRBV6-5 to TRBJ1-4; D possibly corresponds to TRBD1 (5 bases). The CDR3 sequence is 16 residues long. Looked up from germline, CDR1 is MNHEY and CDR2 is SVGAGI. V was shortened by 4 bases and J by 11 bases, with 23 bases between the two germline ends. CDR3 sequence reads: CASSSQGGTPLRKLFF. CDR3 DNA: TGTGCCAGCAGTTCGCAGGGCGGGACCCCCTTGCGTAAACTGTTTTTT.

The gene calls are TRBV4-2 and TRBJ2-7; TRBD2 matches at 13 bases. The germline gives CDR1 LGHNA, CDR2 YNFKEQ. The CDR3 is 16 residues long. The V gene end was trimmed by 1 base and the J gene end by 6 bases; junction bases not matched to a gene: 6. CDR3 coding DNA: TGTGCCAGCAGCCAAGGAACTAGCGGGGGGGCCGGCGAGCAGTACTTC. Its translation: CASSQGTSGGAGEQYF.

This clone was found a few times. The gene calls are TRBV9 and TRBJ1-2, with D uncertain. Trimming took 5 bases from V and 7 from J, leaving 15 bases between them. CDR1 SGDLS and CDR2 YYNGEE come from the germline V gene. This CDR3 has 13 amino acids. The CDR3: CASSASGLFGYTF. The DNA of the CDR3 is TGTGCCAGCAGTGCCAGCGGACTTTTTGGCTACACCTTC.

This chain uses TRBV7-6 with TRBJ2-3, with D perhaps TRBD2 (6 bases). Germline lookup yields CDR1 SGHVS and CDR2 FNYEAQ. The CDR3 runs 15 residues. V lost 3 bases and J 2 bases, leaving 12 bases between the germline ends. CDR3 nucleotides: TGTGCCAGCAGCTTGGGGGGATTTAACACAGATACGCAGTATTTT. Protein product: CASSLGGFNTDTQYF. Drawing the rest from reference TRBV7-6 and TRBJ2-3, the complete variable domain is GAGVSQSPRYKVTKRGQDVALRCDPISGHVSLYWYRQALGQGPEFLTYFNYEAQQDKSGLPNDRFSAERPEGSISTLTIQRTEQRDSAMYRCASSLGGFNTDTQYFGPGTRLTVL.

DNA for the CDR3: TGTGCCAGCAGCCCCCACAAAAGCGGGAACCAAAGATCGTCGAACACCGGGGAGCTGTTTTTT. Translation gives CASSPHKSGNQRSSNTGELFF. V usage is TRBV9 and J usage is TRBJ2-2; 7 nucleotides align to TRBD2. The germline gives CDR1 SGDLS, CDR2 YYNGEE. This CDR3 region has 21 residues. With V trimmed by 4 bases and J by 0 bases, 21 bases remained unmatched.

V is TRBV19 and J is TRBJ2-7; maybe TRBD1 (7 bases). Germline V gene sequence: CDR1 LNHDA, CDR2 SQIVND (reference sequence). CDR3 size: 14 residues. V lost 3 bases to trimming and J lost 5 bases, with 14 bases between them. The chain's CDR3 is CASSIYDREDEQYF. CDR3 DNA: TGTGCCAGTAGTATTTACGACAGGGAGGACGAGCAGTACTTC.

The gene calls are TRBV28 and TRBJ1-5; D may be TRBD1 (5 bases). The germline V gene encodes CDR1 MDHEN and CDR2 SYDVKM. The CDR3 runs to 14 residues. V was trimmed by 2 bases and J by 7 bases, leaving 12 bases between them. CDR3 loop: CASSLRSRGQPQHF. Here the CDR3 DNA reads TGTGCCAGCAGTTTAAGGAGTCGGGGCCAGCCCCAGCATTTT.

The chain combines TRBV27 with TRBJ1-1; a possible D gene is TRBD1 (6 bases). Trimming left V 5 bases short and J 5 bases short, with 12 bases between. The length of the CDR3 is 13 residues. Germline-derived CDR1 and CDR2 are MNHEY and SMNVEV (reference sequence). The CDR3 protein is CASSEQGRTEAFF. As DNA, the CDR3 is TGTGCCAGCAGTGAACAGGGTAGGACTGAAGCTTTCTTT.

The rearrangement links TRBV19 to TRBJ1-4; tentative D call: TRBD1 (6 bases). V was shortened by 5 bases and J by 8 bases, with 18 bases between the two germline ends. The germline CDR1 and CDR2 sequences are LNHDA and SQIVND (reference sequence). CDR3 length: 15 amino acids. CDR3 bases: TGTGCCAGTAGTTTTAACCGGGGGCGGTCCGAAAAACTGTTTTTT. Translating gives CASSFNRGRSEKLFF.

The table lists this clone with a count of one. This chain joins TRBV28 and TRBJ1-1, with D possibly TRBD1 on 5 matching bases. V was clipped by 6 bases and J by 2 bases, with 13 bases between them. CDR3 length equals 14 residues. The germline CDR1 and CDR2 sequences are MDHEN and SYDVKM. This chain's CDR3 is CASRFGHLNTEAFF. As DNA, the CDR3 is TGTGCCAGCAGATTCGGACACCTCAACACTGAAGCTTTCTTT.

This clone was seen a handful of times. The chain recombines TRBV27 with TRBJ2-1, with D perhaps TRBD2 (5 bases). This CDR3 spans 16 amino acids. Between the trimmed V and J ends, which lost 5 bases and 7 bases, there was a span of 21 bases. Per germline, CDR1 MNHEY and CDR2 SMNVEV (reference sequence). DNA for the CDR3: TGTGCCAGCAGTACCCCCGGAGGTAGGGTGGGTAATGAGCAGTTCTTC. It specifies CASSTPGGRVGNEQFF.

The chain links TRBV11-2 to TRBJ2-5; D is tentatively TRBD1 or TRBD2 (5 bases each). V lost 5 bases and J 9 bases, leaving 13 bases between the germline ends. The CDR3 runs to 12 residues. Germline V gives CDR1 SGHAT, CDR2 FQNNGV. DNA of the CDR3: TGTGCCAGCAGCCCGCTGGGGGTTCCCCAGTACTTC. As protein: CASSPLGVPQYF. The complete variable domain, with remaining parts taken from reference TRBV11-2 and TRBJ2-5, reads EAGVAQSPRYKIIEKRQSVAFWCNPISGHATLYWYQQILGQGPKLLIQFQNNGVVDDSQLPKDRFSAERLKGVDSTLKIQPAKLEDSAVYLCASSPLGVPQYFGPGTRLLVL.

V usage is TRBV5-5 and J usage is TRBJ2-1; D possibly uses TRBD1 or TRBD2 (5 bases each). V dropped 1 base and J dropped 8 bases, with 16 bases sitting between them. Germline V lookup: CDR1 SGHKS, CDR2 YYEKEE (reference sequence). The CDR3 is 15 residues long. CDR3 in DNA: TGTGCCAGCAGCTTGTTTAATGGTGGGGGAGATGAGCAGTTCTTC. Protein product: CASSLFNGGGDEQFF.

This clone rates as large (0.1 to 1%). This chain connects TRBV18 to TRBJ1-6, with D tentatively TRBD1 (5 bases). The CDR3 loop spans 15 amino acids. The germline CDR1 and CDR2 sequences are KGHSH and LQKENI. Trimming shortened V by 1 base and J by 8 bases, and 12 bases separated the two germline ends. The CDR3 region has the DNA TGTGCCAGCTCACCACAATTGGGGGATGATTCACCCCTCCACTTT. Protein product: CASSPQLGDDSPLHF.

The chain is built from TRBV19 and TRBJ2-2; D remains ambiguous. There are 12 residues in the CDR3. Between the trimmed V and J ends, which lost 3 bases and 5 bases, there was a span of 4 bases. Germline V gives CDR1 LNHDA, CDR2 SQIVND (reference sequence). CDR3 in DNA: TGTGCCAGTAGTATTCCAACCGGGGAGCTGTTTTTT. Translation gives CASSIPTGELFF.

This clone was seen only a few times. The rearrangement links TRBV15 to TRBJ1-4, with D possibly TRBD1 on 6 matching bases. The CDR3 runs 15 residues. Germline lookup yields CDR1 LNHNV and CDR2 YYDKDF (reference sequence). Trimming stripped 1 base from V and 6 bases from J, with 12 bases between. CDR3: CATSRARGSDEKLFF. CDR3 DNA: TGTGCCACCAGCAGAGCCAGGGGAAGCGATGAAAAACTGTTTTTT.